The 10 T cell receptor beta chains presented below share a single source sample, sequenced in a study of response to subunit inactivated influenza vaccine. Using its own MiXCR run on the RT-PCR reads, TCRdb lists one record per CDR3 protein. The table lists over 800,000 distinct CDR3 sequences, around 20% of them singletons, with roughly 10% in the top ten. The sample in question was PBMCs from blood, obtained 4 to 6 days after vaccination. The source of these receptors is a man aged 45-60 years who received an inactivated influenza vaccine.

The chain combines TRBV13 with TRBJ2-2; 8 nucleotides align to TRBD2. Germline CDR1 PRHDT, CDR2 FYEKMQ (reference sequence). CDR3 length equals 14 residues. The junction had 7 bases not matched to a gene; V was cut back by 6 bases and J by 7 bases. Here the CDR3 DNA reads TGTGCCAGCAGTTCTCTAGCGGGTATCGGGGAGCTGTTTTTT. Translated: CASSSLAGIGELFF.

The chain is built from TRBV28 and TRBJ2-7; a weak D match, TRBD1 (5 bases). This CDR3 spans 14 amino acids. The ends were cut back, 6 bases at V and 1 base at J, with 13 bases in the middle. CDR1 is MDHEN, CDR2 SYDVKM, per germline. The CDR3 here is CASRDSAWSYEQYF. The CDR3 coding sequence is TGTGCCAGCAGAGACAGCGCGTGGTCCTACGAGCAGTACTTC.

A few counts support this clonotype. Its ends do not fully match the called genes, so a read error is possible. The chain joins TRBV24-1 to TRBJ2-5; no definite D call. Germline CDR1 KGHDR, CDR2 SFDVKD. This CDR3 region has 13 residues. The CDR3 region is CATSGLDQETQYF. The CDR3 nucleotides read TGTGCCACCAGTGGTTTGGACCAAGAGACCCAGTACTTC.

V gene TRBV12-3 or TRBV12-4 combines with J gene TRBJ1-6; the D is unclear. The CDR3 is 13 residues long. V lost 4 bases and J lost 10, with 11 bases in between. This CDR3 reads CASSSGLKSPLHF. The CDR3, as DNA: TGTGCCAGCAGTTCCGGATTAAAGTCACCCCTCCACTTT.

This clonotype was seen ten or more times. The rearrangement joins TRBV20-1 to TRBJ2-1; weak D call: TRBD1 (7 bases). This CDR3 contains 16 residues. Between the trimmed V and J ends, which lost 0 bases and 0 bases, there was a span of 12 bases. Germline-derived CDR1 and CDR2 are DFQATT and SNEGSKA (reference sequence). CDR3 nucleotide sequence: TGCAGTGCTAGAGAGCGGCGGGACAGCTCCTACAATGAGCAGTTCTTC. It specifies CSARERRDSSYNEQFF.

CDR3: CASSPFGLAEQFF. In DNA, the CDR3 is TGTGCCAGCAGTCCGTTTGGTCTGGCTGAGCAGTTCTTC. This sequence joins TRBV28 and TRBJ2-1; no definite D call. Germline-derived CDR1 and CDR2 are MDHEN and SYDVKM. V was shortened by 5 bases and J by 9 bases, with 14 bases between the two germline ends. The CDR3 has 13 amino acids.

This chain links TRBV28 with TRBJ2-1; TRBD1 might be the D (5 bases). This CDR3 has 11 amino acids. Germline assignment: CDR1 MDHEN and CDR2 SYDVKM. CDR3 amino acids: CATASYNEQFF. CDR3 DNA sequence: TGTGCGACAGCCTCCTACAATGAGCAGTTCTTC.

This clonotype appeared a few times. The gene calls are TRBV5-1 and TRBJ2-2, with D unclear. CDR1 and CDR2 (germline): SGHRS, YFSETQ. The CDR3 is made up of 16 amino acids. The V end lost 6 bases, the J end lost 2 bases, and 17 bases lay between the germline ends. The CDR3 spells CASTPRTVTNTGELFF. The CDR3 DNA sequence: TGCGCCAGCACCCCCCGGACCGTTACCAACACCGGGGAGCTGTTTTTT.

The chain links TRBV12-3 or TRBV12-4 to TRBJ2-1; the match to TRBD1 covers 11 bases. The CDR3 runs 15 residues. V gave up 6 bases and J gave up 8 bases; unmatched junction bases: 9. CDR3 sequence (DNA): TGTGCCAGCAGATTCGAGGGACAGGGGGGCGATGAGCAGTTCTTC. Its protein is CASRFEGQGGDEQFF.

This clonotype turned up a few times. The rearrangement joins TRBV19 to TRBJ1-1; TRBD1 aligns across 12 bases. The CDR3 is 15 residues long. Germline assignment: CDR1 LNHDA and CDR2 SQIVND (reference sequence). Trimming took 4 bases from V and 4 from J; bases not matched to a gene: 4. CDR3: CASSKGTGGLTEAFF. CDR3 nucleotides: TGTGCCAGTAGTAAAGGGACAGGGGGCCTCACTGAAGCTTTCTTT.